This T cell receptor beta chain was profiled in a study of lung T cells in sarcoidosis with Löfgren's syndrome. This clonotype rates as medium-sized. Germline trimming cut 2 bases from V and 6 bases from J; bases unmatched to any gene: 10. There are 17 residues in the CDR3. Germline V gene lookup returns CDR1 MNHEY and CDR2 SVGEGT. TCRdb analysed the reads with MiXCR anew, one entry per CDR3 protein. The sample contains approximately 19,000 distinct CDR3 sequences, about 20% of which appear only once. The receptor comes from a human donor with sarcoidosis (Löfgren's syndrome or another form), or a control subject (not recorded which). V gene TRBV6-2 or TRBV6-3 combines with J gene TRBJ2-3, with 11 bases aligning to TRBD2. The sequenced sample consisted of CD4+ T cells from PBMCs. In DNA form, the CDR3 reads TGTGCCAGCAGTTACCCCCGCTATAGCGGGAGGGACGATACGCAGTATTTT. It encodes CASSYPRYSGRDDTQYF.